A selection of T cell receptor beta chains follows, all from one sample in a study of control samples from healthy donors and cancer patients. Clones were read by immunoSEQ multiplex PCR, and TCRdb kept only the in-frame ones, dropping some. The table records around 130,000 clones, 90% of them present only once. The specimen was blood. The receptors were sampled from a young man in good health. Both conserved end residues are trimmed from each CDR3. Each record gives: V gene, J gene, D gene, CDR3 protein. A D gene is named only where the DNA matches it firmly.

TRBV27	TRBJ2-3	-	ASSLDRGPDTQY
TRBV9	TRBJ2-3	-	ASSSRLGGVTDTQY
TRBV11-2	TRBJ1-3	TRBD1	ASSLLTPGTGYTGNTIY
TRBV7-2	TRBJ2-2	TRBD2	ASSLGLAGGPGELF
TRBV5-1	TRBJ1-4	-	ASSFEGMNEKLF
TRBV28	TRBJ2-5	TRBD2	ASSFGGRAQY
TRBV9	TRBJ2-3	TRBD2	ASSVEGLAGPGTDTQY
TRBV27	TRBJ2-4	TRBD1	ASSLDTGAAKNIQY
TRBV9	TRBJ2-1	-	ASSVAELTSYNEQF
TRBV4-1	TRBJ1-2	TRBD1	ASSQATGDYGYT
TRBV15	TRBJ1-2	TRBD1	ATSRDWGTGESYT
TRBV15	TRBJ2-1	TRBD2	ATSPGTSYNEQF
TRBV18	TRBJ2-3	-	ASSPGIRTDTQY
TRBV28	TRBJ2-6	-	ASSAVLTGANVLT
TRBV28	TRBJ1-1	TRBD1	ASSGGTAQDTEAF
TRBV6-5	TRBJ2-7	TRBD1	ASRTGNAQY
TRBV6-6	TRBJ2-1	TRBD2	ASRDREGRPV
TRBV19	TRBJ2-3	-	ASTNWSDTQY
TRBV19	TRBJ2-1	TRBD2	ASSATSGSPYNEQF
TRBV11-2	TRBJ2-7	-	ASSLTPRAYEQY
TRBV5-1	TRBJ1-5	-	ASSLDGQPNQPQH
TRBV7-3	TRBJ2-3	-	ASSLGEVNTDTQY
TRBV27	TRBJ2-4	-	ASSLRIGHWIQY
TRBV28	TRBJ2-5	-	ASSFGPKQGVWGETQY
TRBV15	TRBJ1-5	TRBD1	ATSRIGQGWQPQH
TRBV4-2	TRBJ2-7	-	ASSHPGGSGSYEQY
TRBV9	TRBJ2-3	-	ASSQEGDTQY
TRBV27	TRBJ2-1	TRBD2	ASSLSRGTYNEQF
TRBV18	TRBJ1-3	TRBD1	ASSPLTGDSGNTIY
TRBV3-1/TRBV3-2	TRBJ2-2	TRBD2	ASSPSGVNTGELF
TRBV11-3	TRBJ2-1	TRBD2	ASSSQGLAGYNEQF
TRBV5-1	TRBJ1-3	TRBD1	ASSQSGTDVGNTIY
TRBV6-5	TRBJ1-2	TRBD1	ASSWTGNYGYT
TRBV11-3	TRBJ1-5	-	ASSHKGSNQPQH
TRBV6-5	TRBJ2-7	-	ASSYSKGSSYEQY
TRBV6-1	TRBJ2-3	-	ASSEVPSGTDTQY
TRBV7-2	TRBJ1-6	-	ASSQLQGNNSPLH
TRBV7-9	TRBJ2-1	TRBD1	ASSRQGMDEQF
TRBV2	TRBJ2-3	TRBD2	ASSPAGAPDTQY
TRBV19	TRBJ2-3	-	ASSKSDSTDTQY
TRBV19	TRBJ2-3	-	ASSILGDTQY
TRBV9	TRBJ1-1	TRBD1	ASSVSPFPGQMNTEAF
TRBV6-6	TRBJ1-5	-	ASSPQGINQPQH
TRBV5-8	TRBJ2-7	TRBD1	ASSLVDRVPEQY
TRBV9	TRBJ2-2	TRBD2	ASSLVAGGNTGELF
TRBV4-1	TRBJ2-1	TRBD1	ASSQGTGTYNEQF
TRBV4-2	TRBJ2-7	-	ASSQESSYEQY
TRBV30	TRBJ2-4	-	AWSEGQKNIQY
TRBV5-1	TRBJ2-2	TRBD2	ASSPGGQPGELF